This T cell receptor beta chain was profiled in a study of blood T cells in healthy people across ages. From germline, CDR1 is SQVTM and CDR2 ANQGSEA. The CDR3 consists of 16 residues. The germline V and J ends were trimmed by 7 bases and 0 bases, with 16 bases remaining between them. Drawing of peripheral blood yielded 7.5 to 10 milliliters from each donor. This clonotype was detected ten times or more. A J-beta primer mix and a sample-barcoded 5' primer were used in a second PCR of roughly 6 to 11 cycles. From the 5' RACE reads, TCRdb called clonotypes with MiXCR, one entry per CDR3 protein. In the table there are some 800,000 distinct CDR3 sequences, roughly 25% of which are singletons. This same sample was also part of a study on T cells of mothers and their children. That work contributes: Microchimeric T cell clones that persisted were not detected.

The clonotype was recovered from a boy under 18 in good health. The specimen was blood. J is TRBJ2-6 and V is TRBV29-1, with a possible D match to TRBD1 (6 bases). This CDR3 reads CSAQDRAISGANVLTF. As DNA, the CDR3 is TGCAGCGCCCAGGACAGAGCAATCTCTGGGGCCAACGTCCTGACTTTC. The variable domain in full, with the rest retrieved from reference TRBV29-1 and TRBJ2-6, is SAVISQKPSRDICQRGTSLTIQCQVDSQVTMMFWYRQQPGQSLTLIATANQGSEATYESGFVIDKFPISRPNLTFSTLTVSNMSPEDSSIYLCSAQDRAISGANVLTFGAGSRLTVL.